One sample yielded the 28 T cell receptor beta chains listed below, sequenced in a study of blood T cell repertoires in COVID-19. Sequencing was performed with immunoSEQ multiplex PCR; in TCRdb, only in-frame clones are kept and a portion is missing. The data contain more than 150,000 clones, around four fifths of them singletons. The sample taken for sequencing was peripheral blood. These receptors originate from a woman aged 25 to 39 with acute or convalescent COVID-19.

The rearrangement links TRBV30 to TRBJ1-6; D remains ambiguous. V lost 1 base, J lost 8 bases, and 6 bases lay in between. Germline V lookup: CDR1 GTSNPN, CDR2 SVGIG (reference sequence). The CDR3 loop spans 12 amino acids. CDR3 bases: TGTGCCTGGAGTGGGAGGGATTCACCCCTCCACTTT. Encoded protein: CAWSGRDSPLHF. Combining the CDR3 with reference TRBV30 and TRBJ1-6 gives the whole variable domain SQTIHQWPATLVQPVGSPLSLECTVEGTSNPNLYWYRQAAGRGLQLLFYSVGIGQISSEVPQNLSASRPQDRQFILSSKKLLLSDSGFYLCAWSGRDSPLHFGNGTRLTVT.

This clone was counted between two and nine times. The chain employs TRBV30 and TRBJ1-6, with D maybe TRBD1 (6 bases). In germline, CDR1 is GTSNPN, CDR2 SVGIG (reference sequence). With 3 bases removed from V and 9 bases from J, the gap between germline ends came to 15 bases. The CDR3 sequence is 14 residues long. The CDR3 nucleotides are TGTGCCTGGAGCTTCACAGGGATAGGTTCACCCCTCCACTTT. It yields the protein CAWSFTGIGSPLHF.

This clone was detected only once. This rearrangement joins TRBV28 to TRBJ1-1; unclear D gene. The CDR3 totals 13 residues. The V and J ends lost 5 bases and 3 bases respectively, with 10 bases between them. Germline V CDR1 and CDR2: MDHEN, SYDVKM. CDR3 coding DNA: TGTGCCAGCAGTACAGAGATTTACACTGAAGCTTTCTTT. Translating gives CASSTEIYTEAFF.

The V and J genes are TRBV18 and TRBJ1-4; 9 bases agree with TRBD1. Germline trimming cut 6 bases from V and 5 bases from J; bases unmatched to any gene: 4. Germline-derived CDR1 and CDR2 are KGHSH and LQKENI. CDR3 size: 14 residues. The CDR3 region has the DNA TGTGCCAGCTCTCTGGGACAGGGCAATGAAAAACTGTTTTTT. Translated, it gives CASSLGQGNEKLFF.

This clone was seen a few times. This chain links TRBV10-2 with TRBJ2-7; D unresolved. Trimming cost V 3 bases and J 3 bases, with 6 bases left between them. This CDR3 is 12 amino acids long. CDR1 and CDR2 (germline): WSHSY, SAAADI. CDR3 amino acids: CASSEVGYEQYF. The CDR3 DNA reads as TGCGCCAGCAGTGAAGTCGGCTACGAGCAGTACTTC.

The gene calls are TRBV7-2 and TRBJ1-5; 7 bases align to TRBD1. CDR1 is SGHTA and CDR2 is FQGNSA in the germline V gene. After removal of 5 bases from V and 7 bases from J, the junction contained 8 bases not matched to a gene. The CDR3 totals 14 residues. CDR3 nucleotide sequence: TGTGCCAGCAGCGACCAGGGGGAGCGGCAGCCCCAGCATTTT. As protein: CASSDQGERQPQHF.

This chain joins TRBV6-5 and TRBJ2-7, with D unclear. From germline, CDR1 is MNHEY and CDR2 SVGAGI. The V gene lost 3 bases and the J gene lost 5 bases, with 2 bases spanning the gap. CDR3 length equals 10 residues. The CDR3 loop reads CASSYNEQYF. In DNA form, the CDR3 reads TGTGCCAGCAGTTATAACGAGCAGTACTTC.

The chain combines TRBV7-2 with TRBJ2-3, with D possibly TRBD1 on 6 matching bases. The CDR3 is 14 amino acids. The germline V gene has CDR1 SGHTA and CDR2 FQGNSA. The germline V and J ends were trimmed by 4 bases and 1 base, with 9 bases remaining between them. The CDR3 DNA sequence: TGTGCCAGCAGCTCGCGACAGGGCACAGATACGCAGTATTTT. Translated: CASSSRQGTDTQYF.

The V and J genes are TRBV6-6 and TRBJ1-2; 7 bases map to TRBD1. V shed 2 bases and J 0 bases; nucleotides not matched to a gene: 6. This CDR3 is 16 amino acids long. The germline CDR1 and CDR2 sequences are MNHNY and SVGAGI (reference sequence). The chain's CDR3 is CASSYTTGESNYGYTF. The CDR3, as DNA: TGTGCCAGCAGTTACACAACAGGGGAATCTAACTATGGCTACACCTTC.

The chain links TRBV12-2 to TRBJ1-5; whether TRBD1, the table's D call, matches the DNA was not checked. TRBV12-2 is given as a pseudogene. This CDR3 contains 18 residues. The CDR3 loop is CASRLFFPPGGRNQPQHF. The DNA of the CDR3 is TGTGCAAGTCGCTTATTCTTCCCCCCAGGGGGCCGCAATCAGCCCCAGCATTTT.

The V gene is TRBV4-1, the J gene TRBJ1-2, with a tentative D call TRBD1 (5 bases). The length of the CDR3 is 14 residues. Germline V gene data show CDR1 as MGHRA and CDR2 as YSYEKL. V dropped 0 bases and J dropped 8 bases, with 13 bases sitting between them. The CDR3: CASSQEGQGIGYTF. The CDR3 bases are TGCGCCAGCAGCCAAGAAGGCCAGGGCATAGGCTACACCTTC.

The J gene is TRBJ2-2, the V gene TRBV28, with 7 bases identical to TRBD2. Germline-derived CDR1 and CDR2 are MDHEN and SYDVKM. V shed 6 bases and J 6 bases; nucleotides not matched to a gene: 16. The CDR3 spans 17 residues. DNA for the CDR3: TGTGCCAGCAGCCCGTGGACCGGGGGGATCTCTTCCGGGGAGCTGTTTTTT. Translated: CASSPWTGGISSGELFF.

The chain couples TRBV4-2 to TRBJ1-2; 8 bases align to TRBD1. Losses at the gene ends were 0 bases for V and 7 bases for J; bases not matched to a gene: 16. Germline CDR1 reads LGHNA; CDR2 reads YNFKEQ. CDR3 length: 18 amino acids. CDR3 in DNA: TGTGCCAGCAGCCAAGAGAGGGCCAACAGGGGGTCGGGAGGTGGCTACACCTTC. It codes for CASSQERANRGSGGGYTF.

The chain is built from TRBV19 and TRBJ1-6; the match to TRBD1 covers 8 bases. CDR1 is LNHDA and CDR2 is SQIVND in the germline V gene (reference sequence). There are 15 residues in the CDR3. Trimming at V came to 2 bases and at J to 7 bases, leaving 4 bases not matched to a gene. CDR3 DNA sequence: TGTGCCAGTAGTATACAGGGGGCTAAGAATTCACCCCTCCACTTT. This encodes CASSIQGAKNSPLHF.

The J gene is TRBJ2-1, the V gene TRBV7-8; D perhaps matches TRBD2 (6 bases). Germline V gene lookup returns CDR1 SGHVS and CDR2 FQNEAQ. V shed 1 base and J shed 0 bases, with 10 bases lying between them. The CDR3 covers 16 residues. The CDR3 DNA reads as TGTGCCAGCAGCTTAGGTGGGAGGAACTCCTACAATGAGCAGTTCTTC. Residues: CASSLGGRNSYNEQFF.

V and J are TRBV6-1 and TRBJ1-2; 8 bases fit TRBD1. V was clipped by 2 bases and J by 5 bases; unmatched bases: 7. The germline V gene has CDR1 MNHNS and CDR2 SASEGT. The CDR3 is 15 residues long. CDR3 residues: CASSEQGAGGYGYTF. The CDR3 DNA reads TGTGCCAGCAGTGAACAGGGGGCGGGAGGGTATGGCTACACCTTC.

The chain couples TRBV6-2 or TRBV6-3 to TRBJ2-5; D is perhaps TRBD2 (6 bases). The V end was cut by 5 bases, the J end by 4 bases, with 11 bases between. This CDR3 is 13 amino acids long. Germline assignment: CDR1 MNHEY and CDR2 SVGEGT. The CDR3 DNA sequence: TGTGCCAGCAGTCGGGGGTGGGGAGAGACCCAGTACTTC. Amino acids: CASSRGWGETQYF.

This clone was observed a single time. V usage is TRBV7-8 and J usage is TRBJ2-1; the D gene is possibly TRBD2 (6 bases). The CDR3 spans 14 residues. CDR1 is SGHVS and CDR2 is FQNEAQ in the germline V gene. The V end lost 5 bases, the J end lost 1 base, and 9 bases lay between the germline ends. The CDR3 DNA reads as TGTGCCAGCAGCCGGACTACATCCTACAATGAGCAGTTCTTC. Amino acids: CASSRTTSYNEQFF.

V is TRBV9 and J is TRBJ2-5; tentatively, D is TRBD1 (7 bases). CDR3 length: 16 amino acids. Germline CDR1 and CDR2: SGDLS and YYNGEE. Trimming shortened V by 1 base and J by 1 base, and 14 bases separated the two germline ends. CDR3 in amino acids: CASSVSGGPSQETQYF. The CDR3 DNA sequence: TGTGCCAGCAGCGTATCAGGGGGGCCCTCCCAAGAGACCCAGTACTTC.

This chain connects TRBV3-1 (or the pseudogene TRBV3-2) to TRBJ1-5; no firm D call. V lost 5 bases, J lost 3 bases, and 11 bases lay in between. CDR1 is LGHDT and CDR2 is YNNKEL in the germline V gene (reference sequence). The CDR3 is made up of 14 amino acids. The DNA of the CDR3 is TGTGCCAGCAGCGCTCGGGAATTCAATCAGCCCCAGCATTTT. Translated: CASSAREFNQPQHF.

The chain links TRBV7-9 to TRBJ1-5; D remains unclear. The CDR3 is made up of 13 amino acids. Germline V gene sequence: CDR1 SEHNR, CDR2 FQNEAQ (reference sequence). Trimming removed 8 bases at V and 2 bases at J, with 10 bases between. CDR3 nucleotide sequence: TGTGCCAGCTCGGGATGGGGCAATCAGCCCCAGCATTTT. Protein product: CASSGWGNQPQHF.

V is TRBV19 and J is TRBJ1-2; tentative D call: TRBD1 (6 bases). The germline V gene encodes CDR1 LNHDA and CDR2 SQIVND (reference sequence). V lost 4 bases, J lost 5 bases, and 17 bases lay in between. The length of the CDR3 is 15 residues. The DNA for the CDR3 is TGTGCCAGTAGTACCACCCGGACAGAGCCTTATGGCTACACCTTC. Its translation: CASSTTRTEPYGYTF.

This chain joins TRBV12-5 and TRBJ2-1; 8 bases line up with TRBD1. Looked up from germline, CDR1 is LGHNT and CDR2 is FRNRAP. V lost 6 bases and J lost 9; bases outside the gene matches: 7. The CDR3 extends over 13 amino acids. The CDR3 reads CASGRTGKSEQFF. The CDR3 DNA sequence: TGTGCTAGTGGACGGACAGGGAAAAGTGAGCAGTTCTTC.

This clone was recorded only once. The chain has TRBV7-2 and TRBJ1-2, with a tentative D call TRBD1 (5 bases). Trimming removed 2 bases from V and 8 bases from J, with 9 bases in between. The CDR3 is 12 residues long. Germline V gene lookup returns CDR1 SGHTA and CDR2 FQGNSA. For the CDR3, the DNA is TGTGCCAGCAGCTTAACAGGCAGCGGCTACACCTTC. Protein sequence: CASSLTGSGYTF.

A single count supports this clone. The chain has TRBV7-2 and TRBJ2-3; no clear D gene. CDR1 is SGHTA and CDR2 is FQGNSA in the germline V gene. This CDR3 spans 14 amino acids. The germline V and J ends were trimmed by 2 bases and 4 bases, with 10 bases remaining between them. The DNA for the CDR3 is TGTGCCAGCAGCTTAATCCTTCGCGCAGATACGCAGTATTTT. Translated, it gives CASSLILRADTQYF.

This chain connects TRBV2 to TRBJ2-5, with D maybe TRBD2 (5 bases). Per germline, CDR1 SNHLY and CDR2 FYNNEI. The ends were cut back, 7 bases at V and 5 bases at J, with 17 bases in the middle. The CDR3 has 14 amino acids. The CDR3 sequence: CASTGVASRETQYF. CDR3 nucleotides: TGTGCCAGCACCGGGGTAGCTAGCCGGGAGACCCAGTACTTC.

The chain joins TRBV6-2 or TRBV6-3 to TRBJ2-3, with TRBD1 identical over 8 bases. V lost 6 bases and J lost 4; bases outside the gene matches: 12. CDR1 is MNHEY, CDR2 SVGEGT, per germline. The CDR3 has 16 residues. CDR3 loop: CASSPRGTGWADTQYF. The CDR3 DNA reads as TGTGCCAGCAGCCCTCGCGGGACAGGATGGGCAGATACGCAGTATTTT.

The CDR3 DNA sequence: TGTGCCAGCTCACCCCTACAGGGGCTGAACACTGAAGCTTTCTTT. This codes for CASSPLQGLNTEAFF. This chain connects TRBV18 to TRBJ1-1, with 7 bases lining up with TRBD1. Germline V gene lookup returns CDR1 KGHSH and CDR2 LQKENI. This CDR3 has 15 amino acids. J was trimmed by 0 bases and V by 3 bases; bases with no gene match: 4.